The present T cell receptor beta chain was sequenced within a study of graft-versus-host responses after intestinal transplantation. Background on the study: Among the recipients, all got anti-thymocyte globulin induction and then tacrolimus and steroids for roughly three years. Study-wide points: Recipient bone marrow held GvH clones, some seen earlier in ileum or blood.

V trimming: 3 bases; J trimming: 4 bases; junction bases outside the gene matches: 8. There are 16 residues in the CDR3. The germline V gene encodes CDR1 MGHRA and CDR2 YSYEKL. As concerns this clone: Its antigen remains unknown.

TCRdb keeps only in-frame clones here, not all; method: immunoSEQ multiplex PCR. The sample lists 35,000 to 50,000 clones, 90% to 95% occurring once. The chain joins TRBV4-1 to TRBJ2-3; 9 bases are shared with TRBD1. The clonotype was recovered from a human donor who was the organ donor for an intestinal transplant. The sample was unstimulated CD8+ T cells sorted from spleen or lymph node cells, taken before transplant. DNA of the CDR3: TGCGCCAGCAGCCATGAACAGGGGGCGCAGGCAGATACGCAGTATTTT. Translating it yields CASSHEQGAQADTQYF.